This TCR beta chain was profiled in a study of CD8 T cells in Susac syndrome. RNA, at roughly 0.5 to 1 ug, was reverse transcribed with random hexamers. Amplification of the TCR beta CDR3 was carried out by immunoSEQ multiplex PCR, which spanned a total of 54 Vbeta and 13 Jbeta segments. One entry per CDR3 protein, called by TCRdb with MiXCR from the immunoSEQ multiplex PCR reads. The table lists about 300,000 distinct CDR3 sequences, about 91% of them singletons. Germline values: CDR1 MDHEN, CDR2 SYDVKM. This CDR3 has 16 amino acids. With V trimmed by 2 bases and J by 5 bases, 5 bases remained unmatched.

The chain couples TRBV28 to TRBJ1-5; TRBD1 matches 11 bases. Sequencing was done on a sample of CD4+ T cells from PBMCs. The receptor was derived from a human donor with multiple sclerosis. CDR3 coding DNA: TGTGCCAGCAGTTTAGGGGGGGGACAGGGGGATCAGCCCCAGCATTTT. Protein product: CASSLGGGQGDQPQHF.